This TCR beta chain was retrieved from a study of regulatory T cells in long-lasting Graves disease. General study points: Possibly, accuracy suffered from the small sample size. Under persistent disease, TRBV28, TRBJ1-2 and TRBJ2-5 were used preferentially.

To note about this clonotype: The target antigen is unknown.

This CDR3 has 13 amino acids. Trimming removed 0 bases at V and 10 bases at J, with 11 bases between. Germline V gives CDR1 SGHRS, CDR2 YFSETQ. Libraries of TCR beta came from iRepertoire HTBI primers plus Arm-PCR of CDR3 regions. TCRdb passed the multiplex PCR reads through MiXCR, listing each CDR3 protein once. The data hold under 700,000 distinct CDR3 sequences, with about 16% observed a single time. Noted time point: newly diagnosed GD, antithyroid drugs for less than 3 months. RNA isolated from PBMCs was used to make the TCR library. The data also belong to a second study, concerning T cells in Graves' hyperthyroidism and ophthalmopathy.

The sequence was collected from a middle-aged woman with Graves disease. The specimen comprised peripheral blood mononuclear cells (PBMCs), sampled at new diagnosis, from a patient treated with antithyroid drugs. The chain couples TRBV5-1 to TRBJ1-5; TRBD1 might be the D (6 bases). CDR3 in amino acids: CASSLEQGGPQHF. The CDR3 nucleotides are TGCGCCAGCAGCTTGGAACAGGGTGGCCCCCAGCATTTT.